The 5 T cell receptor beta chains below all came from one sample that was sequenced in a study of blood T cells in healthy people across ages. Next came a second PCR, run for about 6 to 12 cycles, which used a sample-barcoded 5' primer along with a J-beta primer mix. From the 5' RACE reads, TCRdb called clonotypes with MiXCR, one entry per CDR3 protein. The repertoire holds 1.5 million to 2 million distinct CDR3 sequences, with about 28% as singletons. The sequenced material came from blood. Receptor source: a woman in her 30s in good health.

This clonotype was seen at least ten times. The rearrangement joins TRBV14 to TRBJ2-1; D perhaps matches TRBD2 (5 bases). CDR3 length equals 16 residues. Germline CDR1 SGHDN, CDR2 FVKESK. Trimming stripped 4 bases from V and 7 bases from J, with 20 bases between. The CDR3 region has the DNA TGTGCCAGCAGCCCCTTAGGAAGCGGCCCCTCAAATGAGCAGTTCTTC. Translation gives CASSPLGSGPSNEQFF.

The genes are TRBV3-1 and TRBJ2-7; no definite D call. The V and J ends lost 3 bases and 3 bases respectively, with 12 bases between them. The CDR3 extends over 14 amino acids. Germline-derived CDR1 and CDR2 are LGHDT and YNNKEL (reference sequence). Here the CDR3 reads CASSQLPLLYEQYF. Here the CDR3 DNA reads TGTGCCAGCAGCCAGTTACCGTTACTCTACGAGCAGTACTTC.

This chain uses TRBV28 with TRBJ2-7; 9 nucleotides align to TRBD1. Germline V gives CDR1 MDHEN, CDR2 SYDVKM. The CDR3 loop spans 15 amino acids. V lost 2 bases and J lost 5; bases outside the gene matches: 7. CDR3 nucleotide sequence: TGTGCCAGCAGTTTAGGGCGGACAGGGGCCCACGAGCAGTACTTC. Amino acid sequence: CASSLGRTGAHEQYF.

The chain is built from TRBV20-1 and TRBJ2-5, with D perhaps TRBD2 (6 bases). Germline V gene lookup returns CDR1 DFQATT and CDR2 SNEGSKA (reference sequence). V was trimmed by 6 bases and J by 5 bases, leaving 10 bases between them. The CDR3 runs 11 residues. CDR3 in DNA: TGCAGTGCCGGGCGGGATGAGACCCAGTACTTC. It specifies CSAGRDETQYF.

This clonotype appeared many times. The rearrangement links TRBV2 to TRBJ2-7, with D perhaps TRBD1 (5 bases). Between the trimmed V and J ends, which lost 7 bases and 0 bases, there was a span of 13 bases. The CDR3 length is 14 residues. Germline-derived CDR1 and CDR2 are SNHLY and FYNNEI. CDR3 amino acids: CASTPGRASYEQYF. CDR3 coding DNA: TGTGCCAGCACCCCGGGCAGGGCCTCCTACGAGCAGTACTTC.